This T cell receptor (beta chain) was sequenced for a study of T cell responses to AZD1222 COVID-19 vaccine. The study, taken as a whole, reports: Donors skewed white British and female; clonal diversity was possibly underestimated. A rise in Spike-specific TCR breadth and depth followed two AZD1222 doses.

For this clone: Its specificity is not known.

The data were produced by immunoSEQ multiplex PCR, yet TCRdb's version contains in-frame clones alone and is incomplete. This table lists about 140,000 clones. From germline, CDR1 is DFQATT and CDR2 SNEGSKA (reference sequence). The trim removed 3 bases at V and 5 bases at J, leaving 3 bases unmatched. This CDR3 is 13 amino acids long. The gene calls are TRBV20-1 and TRBJ2-2; 7 bases line up with TRBD2. This receptor was taken from an adult in good health. Sequencing was carried out using peripheral blood. In DNA, the CDR3 is TGCAGTGCTAGTCGACTAGCTACCGGGGAGCTGTTTTTT. This codes for CSASRLATGELFF.